A selection of T cell receptor beta chains follows, all from one sample in a study of shared T cell receptors in the human thymus. Measured with immunoSEQ multiplex PCR; TCRdb has only the in-frame clones, and not every one. The sample holds hundreds of thousands of clones, 80% to 90% seen once. This sample also belongs to another study, concerning human thymus T cells.

Sequenced sample: thymocytes. These TCRs come from a boy younger than two with a congenital heart defect. Each CDR3 is given with its conserved first and last residue. The D gene is left open where the match is weak. Some rows mark clone size as missing; the rest say once, few, many or name a class of expanded clone.

J gene | V gene | clone size | D gene | CDR3 DNA | CDR3 protein
TRBJ1-3 | TRBV9 | . | . | TGTGCCAGCAGCGTAGGCTCAGGGCACTCTGGAAACACCATATATTTT | CASSVGSGHSGNTIYF
TRBJ2-7 | TRBV10-3 | . | . | TGTGCCATCAGTGAACCCGGGAACTCCTACGAGCAGTACTTC | CAISEPGNSYEQYF
TRBJ2-2 | TRBV28 | . | . | TGTGCCAGCAGTTTCACACCTCAACAGGCTGTCGGGGAGCTGTTTTTT | CASSFTPQQAVGELFF
TRBJ2-1 | TRBV11-2 | . | TRBD1 | TGTGCCAGCAGCAACGACCCCGGGACAGGGAGAGACAATGAGCAGTTCTTC | CASSNDPGTGRDNEQFF
TRBJ1-1 | TRBV7-2 | . | TRBD1 | TGTGCCAGCAGCGTACACAGGGGGCAGGGTATGAACACTGAAGCTTTCTTT | CASSVHRGQGMNTEAFF
TRBJ1-2 | TRBV14 | . | . | TGTGCCAGCAGCCCCCGAGGCAGCAACTATGGCTACACCTTC | CASSPRGSNYGYTF
TRBJ1-3 | TRBV6-1 | . | . | TGTGCCAGCAGTACCCCCAGGGCCTCTGGAAACACCATATATTTT | CASSTPRASGNTIYF
TRBJ1-2 | TRBV18 | . | TRBD1 | TGTGCCAGCTCAGAATCCCCGGGACAGGACTATGGCTACACCTTC | CASSESPGQDYGYTF
TRBJ2-5 | TRBV4-1 | . | . | TGCGCCAGCAGCCACCTAAACAGGAAAGAGACCCAGTACTTC | CASSHLNRKETQYF
TRBJ2-2 | TRBV19 | once | . | TGTGCCAGTAGCAAGGACAGGAACACCGGGGAGCTGTTTTTT | CASSKDRNTGELFF
TRBJ2-1 | TRBV18 | . | TRBD2 | TGTGCCAGCTCACCACCCTGGACTAGCGGGAGGTTGTATGAGCAGTTCTTC | CASSPPWTSGRLYEQFF
TRBJ2-2 | TRBV29-1 | . | TRBD2 | TGCAGCGTTGAAGCTAGCGGCACCGGGGAGCTGTTTTTT | CSVEASGTGELFF
TRBJ1-5 | TRBV5-8 | . | . | TGTGCCAGCAGCTTGTCGATGGGTCGACAGGGCAATCAGCCCCAGCATTTT | CASSLSMGRQGNQPQHF